This T cell receptor beta chain originates from a study of blood T cell repertoires in COVID-19 (dated by TCRdb to about 2020). With regard to the full study: ImmuneRACE Cohort 3 recovered participants were defined by two consecutive negative NP/OP PCR tests, healthcare professional clearance, or symptom resolution. The material from the prospective study consisted of cDNA or gDNA derived from T cells, B-cell-depleted T cells, or PBMCs. Collaborator samples came from the United States, Italy and Spain and covered acute and convalescent phases of COVID-19. Subjects who had been exposed to COVID-19, were actively infected with it, or had recovered from it provided the deeply sampled blood TCRbeta repertoires that made up the dataset. Samples came from the ongoing ImmuneRACE study (first 160 participants) plus 1,254 subjects from 6 global collaborators. A freely available public database, intended as a resource for researchers studying the immune response to SARS-CoV-2, is where the repertoires were released. Where HLA class I and class II types were available, the types were taken from metadata supplied by the sample provider, not from assay-based typing. Nearly every sample came with metadata listing a de-identified subject ID, COVID-19 status, age in years and sex.

Taken from the germline V gene, the CDR1 and CDR2 loops are SGHAT and FQNNGV. Measured from the cysteine to the phenylalanine, the CDR3 is 16 residues long. Here the CDR3 DNA is all that survives: 48 bases in frame from base 1. V and J lose 5 bases and 3 bases, and a span of 16 bases separates them. In its sample, this clone was seen a few times. The antigen this receptor binds is unknown. No per-base quality is available; no much larger clone lies one base away. Study-wide findings and limitations: Clinical and demographic metadata were provided uncurated, with the amount varying by source and participant.

The immunoSEQ Assay, a bias-controlled multiplex PCR, was used to amplify TCRbeta CDR3 regions from genomic DNA. Per the source publication's procedure: Nucleated cell counts per sample were estimated from amplification of reference gene primers within the assay. To quantify the absolute abundance of each unique TCRbeta CDR3 rearrangement, sequence reads were collapsed and filtered. For each sample, productive Simpson clonality was calculated as the square root of Simpson's diversity index over productive rearrangements. The table comes from immuneACCESS by way of TCRdb, which keeps in-frame sequences with V and J called. Part of the clones is missing from these tables; in studies checked, under half for an unresolved V gene and the rest for unknown reasons. The V and J calls and clone size come from that table; D and trimming were worked out from the DNA. The sample table holds fewer than 250,000 clones, of which more than 75% were seen once. 7.2% of the sample is taken by the ten largest.

In the prospective study, participants were 18 to 89 years old, resided in about two dozen geographic areas of the United States, and were enrolled through a virtual design. In the prospective study, participants were assigned to cohorts based on the clinical history participants reported in a screening survey and a study questionnaire. Each participant in the prospective study had whole blood, serum and a nasopharyngeal or oropharyngeal swab collected by mobile phlebotomists. Over a roughly two-month period, participants in the prospective study had the option of providing additional blood draws and questionnaires. Blood samples from the prospective study were shipped frozen or at room temperature prior to DNA extraction.

The receptor comes from a man aged 25-40 years in a cohort exposed to, infected with or recovered from COVID-19 (not recorded which). The chain employs TRBV11-2 and TRBJ1-4, with no reliable assignment of the D segment. Sequencing input: PBMCs or T cells enriched from blood (not recorded which). Here the CDR3 is given as CASSPRSLPPNEKLFF. The nucleotide sequence is TGTGCCAGCAGCCCTCGGTCCCTTCCCCCTAATGAAAAACTGTTTTTT.